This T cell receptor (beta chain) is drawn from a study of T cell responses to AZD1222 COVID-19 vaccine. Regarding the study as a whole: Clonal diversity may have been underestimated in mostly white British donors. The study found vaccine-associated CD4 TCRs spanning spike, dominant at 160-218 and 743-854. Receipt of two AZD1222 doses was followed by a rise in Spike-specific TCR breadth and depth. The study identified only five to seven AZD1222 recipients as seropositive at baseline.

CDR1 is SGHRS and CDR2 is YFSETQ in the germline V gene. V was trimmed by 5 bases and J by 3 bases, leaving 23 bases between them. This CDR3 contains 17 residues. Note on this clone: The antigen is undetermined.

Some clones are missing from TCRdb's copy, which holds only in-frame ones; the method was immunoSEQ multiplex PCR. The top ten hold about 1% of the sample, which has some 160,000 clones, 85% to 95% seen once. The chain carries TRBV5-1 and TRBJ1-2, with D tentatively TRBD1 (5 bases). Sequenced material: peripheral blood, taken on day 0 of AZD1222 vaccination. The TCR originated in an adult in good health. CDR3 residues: CASSLRPWGDWDYGYTF. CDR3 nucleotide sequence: TGCGCCAGCAGTTTGAGGCCCTGGGGGGACTGGGACTATGGCTACACCTTC.